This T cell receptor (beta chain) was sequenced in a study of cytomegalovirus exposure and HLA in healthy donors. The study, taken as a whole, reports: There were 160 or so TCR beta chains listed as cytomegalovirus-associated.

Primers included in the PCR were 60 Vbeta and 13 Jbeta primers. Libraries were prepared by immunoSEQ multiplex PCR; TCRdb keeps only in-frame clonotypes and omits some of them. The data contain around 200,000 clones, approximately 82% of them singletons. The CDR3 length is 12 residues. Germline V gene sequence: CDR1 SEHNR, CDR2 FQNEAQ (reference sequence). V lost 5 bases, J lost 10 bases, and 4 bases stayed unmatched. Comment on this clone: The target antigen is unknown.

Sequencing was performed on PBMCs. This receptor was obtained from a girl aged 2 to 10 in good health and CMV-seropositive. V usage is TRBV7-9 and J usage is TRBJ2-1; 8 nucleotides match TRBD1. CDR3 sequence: CASSPGGCEQFF. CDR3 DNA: TGTGCCAGCAGCCCAGGGGGCTGCGAGCAGTTCTTC.